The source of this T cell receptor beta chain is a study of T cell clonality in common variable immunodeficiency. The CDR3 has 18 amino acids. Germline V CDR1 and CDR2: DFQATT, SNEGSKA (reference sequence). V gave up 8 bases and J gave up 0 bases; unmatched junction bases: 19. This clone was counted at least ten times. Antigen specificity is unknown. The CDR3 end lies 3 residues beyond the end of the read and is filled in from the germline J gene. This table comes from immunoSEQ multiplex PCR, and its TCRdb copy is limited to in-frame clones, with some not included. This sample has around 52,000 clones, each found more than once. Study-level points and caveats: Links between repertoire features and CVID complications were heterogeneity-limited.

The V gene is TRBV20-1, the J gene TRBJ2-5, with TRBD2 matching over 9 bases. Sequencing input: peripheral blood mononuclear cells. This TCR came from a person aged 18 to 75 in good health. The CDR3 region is CSTWRREGLRVYQETQYF. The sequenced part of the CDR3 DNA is TGCAGTACCTGGAGGCGGGAGGGCCTAAGGGTCTACCAAGAGACC.